The clone carrying this T cell receptor (beta chain) was seen more than once but under ten times. The record originates from a study of blood T cells in healthy people across ages. A J-beta primer mix and a sample-barcoded 5' primer were used in a second PCR of about 7 to 12 cycles. From the 5' RACE reads, TCRdb called clonotypes with MiXCR, one entry per CDR3 protein. This repertoire shows 800,000 or so distinct CDR3 sequences, around 25% found once; its top ten account for 3.7%. Germline V gene sequence: CDR1 SGHTA, CDR2 FQGNSA. V lost 5 bases and J lost 4, with 18 bases in between. The CDR3 spans 15 residues. The same data also contributed to another study, on T cells of mothers and their children. That paper states: There were no persistent microchimeric T cell clones detected.

This sequence originates from a boy aged 5-17 years in good health. The V call is TRBV7-2, the J call TRBJ2-7; possibly TRBD1 or TRBD2 for D (7 bases each). The sequenced sample consisted of blood. The CDR3 sequence is CASSAGGGFNYEQYF. The CDR3 DNA reads TGTGCCAGCAGCGCAGGGGGAGGGTTTAATTACGAGCAGTACTTC.